These T cell receptor beta chains were read from a single sample in a study of T cells in Graves' hyperthyroidism and ophthalmopathy. TCRdb re-analysed the multiplex PCR reads in MiXCR, keeping a single row per CDR3 protein. Of nearly 600,000 distinct CDR3 sequences listed, around 14% were seen once; the top ten hold around 7%. The sample was blood. Source of these receptors: a woman aged 18-29 years with Graves' ophthalmopathy. The CDR3 runs from the conserved cysteine through the conserved F or W. D genes are given only for firm matches. The size entry is marked missing in some rows and otherwise reads once, few, many or a size class.

cdr3_aa,cdr3_nt,v_call,clone_size,d_call,j_call
CASSLGDSQISPQHF,TGTGCCAGCAGTTTAGGGGACAGCCAGATTTCGCCCCAGCATTTT,TRBV12-3/TRBV12-4,many,TRBD1,TRBJ1-5
CASSYRGGRPYEQYF,TGTGCCAGCAGTTACAGGGGGGGCCGCCCCTACGAGCAGTACTTC,TRBV27,many,-,TRBJ2-7
CASSEPTGTEAFF,TGTGCCAGCAGTGAACCAACGGGGACTGAAGCTTTCTTT,TRBV6-1,many,-,TRBJ1-1
CAIGGQNTGELFF,TGTGCCATCGGGGGTCAGAACACCGGGGAGCTGTTTTTT,TRBV10-3,-,-,TRBJ2-2
CASTRPGNTEAFF,TGTGCCAGCACGCGGCCGGGGAACACTGAAGCTTTCTTT,TRBV11-2,many,-,TRBJ1-1
CASSLGLPNEQFF,TGTGCCAGCAGTCTTGGACTCCCTAATGAGCAGTTCTTC,TRBV28,many,-,TRBJ2-1
CASSRSDTGELFF,TGTGCCAGCAGCCGTAGCGACACCGGGGAGCTGTTTTTT,TRBV3-1,many,-,TRBJ2-2
CATRTNRVATGELFF,TGTGCCACTAGGACCAACAGGGTGGCCACCGGGGAGCTGTTTTTT,TRBV24-1,-,-,TRBJ2-2
CASSYLDRAGYTEAFF,TGTGCCAGCAGTTACCTGGACAGGGCGGGGTACACTGAAGCTTTCTTT,TRBV27,many,TRBD1,TRBJ1-1
CASSHAGRTYEQYF,TGTGCCAGCAGCCACGCGGGGAGGACCTACGAGCAGTACTTC,TRBV11-3,-,-,TRBJ2-7
CASRPRTGADTQYF,TGTGCCAGCAGGCCCCGGACAGGGGCAGATACGCAGTATTTT,TRBV2,many,TRBD1,TRBJ2-3
CASSQALLLAASGGEQYF,TGTGCCAGCAGCCAAGCATTACTACTAGCGGCGTCCGGGGGCGAGCAGTACTTC,TRBV3-1,few,TRBD2,TRBJ2-7
CASSLAGRGRETQYF,TGTGCCAGCAGCTTAGCGGGGAGGGGGAGGGAGACCCAGTACTTC,TRBV7-6,-,-,TRBJ2-5
CSARKREGLDEQYF,TGCAGTGCTAGGAAGCGGGAGGGCCTGGACGAGCAGTACTTC,TRBV20-1,many,TRBD2,TRBJ2-7
CATSDLSLRGQVQETQYF,TGTGCCACCAGTGATTTATCGCTCCGGGGACAGGTGCAAGAGACCCAGTACTTC,TRBV24-1,few,TRBD1,TRBJ2-5
CASWTNTEAFF,TGTGCCAGCTGGACAAACACTGAAGCTTTCTTT,TRBV28,few,-,TRBJ1-1
CASSHAGLAGTQETQYF,TGTGCCAGCAGCCACGCGGGACTAGCGGGAACACAAGAGACCCAGTACTTC,TRBV7-8,many,TRBD2,TRBJ2-5
CASRPRDTSSYNEQFF,TGTGCCAGCAGGCCCCGGGACACCAGCTCCTACAATGAGCAGTTCTTC,TRBV6-1,many,-,TRBJ2-1
CASIEGGSFNEQFF,TGTGCCAGCATTGAAGGAGGGTCATTCAATGAGCAGTTCTTC,TRBV2,many,-,TRBJ2-1
CASSKMLEGRVTEAFF,TGTGCCAGCTCCAAAATGTTAGAGGGGCGGGTGACTGAAGCTTTCTTT,TRBV18,few,-,TRBJ1-1
CASSLGSISGETQYF,TGTGCCAGCAGCTTAGGTTCAATCAGCGGGGAGACCCAGTACTTC,TRBV5-6,many,-,TRBJ2-5
CASSLSISRPENTEAFF,TGTGCCAGCAGTTTGTCCATCAGTCGGCCGGAGAACACTGAAGCTTTCTTT,TRBV28,-,-,TRBJ1-1
CSARGVVEAMNTEAFF,TGCAGTGCTAGAGGTGTGGTCGAAGCGATGAACACTGAAGCTTTCTTT,TRBV20-1,-,-,TRBJ1-1
CASSQRGSGPYEQYF,TGTGCCAGCAGCCAACGGGGGAGTGGTCCCTACGAGCAGTACTTC,TRBV6-2/TRBV6-3,few,-,TRBJ2-7
CASSVGTSGWGVVDTQYF,TGTGCCAGCAGCGTCGGGACTAGCGGATGGGGGGTAGTAGATACGCAGTATTTT,TRBV9,few,TRBD2,TRBJ2-3
CASSLTVNQPQHF,TGTGCCAGCAGTTTAACGGTTAATCAGCCCCAGCATTTT,TRBV12-3/TRBV12-4,many,-,TRBJ1-5
CASSYTLTGGAETQYF,TGTGCCAGCAGTTACACACTCACAGGGGGCGCCGAGACCCAGTACTTC,TRBV28,many,TRBD1,TRBJ2-5
CASSQGRTGSNEKLFF,TGCGCCAGCAGCCAAGGCCGGACGGGGTCTAATGAAAAACTGTTTTTT,TRBV4-1,many,-,TRBJ1-4
CASSQDPPSGSHNEQFF,TGCGCCAGCAGCCAAGACCCTCCTAGCGGGAGTCACAATGAGCAGTTCTTC,TRBV4-3,-,TRBD2,TRBJ2-1
CASSLDPINRNTDTQYF,TGTGCCAGCAGCTTAGATCCGATTAACAGAAACACAGATACGCAGTATTTT,TRBV11-3,few,-,TRBJ2-3
CASSGNGRAYEQYF,TGTGCCAGCAGCGGCAACGGACGGGCCTACGAGCAGTACTTC,TRBV2,many,-,TRBJ2-7
CASSSSGRLSYEQYF,TGTGCCAGCAGTTCTAGCGGGAGGCTCTCCTACGAGCAGTACTTC,TRBV27,many,TRBD2,TRBJ2-7
CASSTTGTAGETQYF,TGTGCCAGCAGTACGACCGGGACGGCGGGAGAGACCCAGTACTTC,TRBV28,-,-,TRBJ2-5
CATSYQMNTEAFF,TGTGCCACCTCCTATCAGATGAACACTGAAGCTTTCTTT,TRBV6-1,few,-,TRBJ1-1
CASITGTPDPHSNQPQHF,TGTGCCAGCATCACCGGGACACCTGACCCTCATAGCAATCAGCCCCAGCATTTT,TRBV6-1,few,-,TRBJ1-5
CSARSRTSGSDGELFF,TGCAGTGCTAGATCGCGGACTAGCGGGAGTGACGGGGAGCTGTTTTTT,TRBV20-1,-,TRBD2,TRBJ2-2
CASTPGSYNEQFF,TGTGCCAGCACCCCTGGCAGCTACAATGAGCAGTTCTTC,TRBV27,few,-,TRBJ2-1
CASSQDLAPQETQYF,TGTGCCAGCAGCCAAGATTTGGCGCCCCAAGAGACCCAGTACTTC,TRBV4-2,few,-,TRBJ2-5
CASSEGAPLTSTDTQYF,TGTGCCAGCAGCGAGGGGGCCCCCCTAACTAGCACAGATACGCAGTATTTT,TRBV9,-,TRBD1,TRBJ2-3
CASSQPQGAYYGYTF,TGCGCCAGCAGCCAACCCCAGGGGGCCTACTATGGCTACACCTTC,TRBV4-1,-,TRBD1,TRBJ1-2
CASSEIGYNEQFF,TGCGCCAGCAGCGAGATTGGGTACAATGAGCAGTTCTTC,TRBV5-1,many,-,TRBJ2-1
CASSWGTTKPYNEQFF,TGTGCCAGCAGTTGGGGGACAACCAAACCCTACAATGAGCAGTTCTTC,TRBV6-2/TRBV6-3,few,-,TRBJ2-1
CASSWAYQPQHF,TGTGCCAGCAGCTGGGCATATCAGCCCCAGCATTTT,TRBV7-9,many,-,TRBJ1-5
CASSWDGTDTQYF,TGTGCCAGCAGTTGGGACGGAACAGATACGCAGTATTTT,TRBV27,many,-,TRBJ2-3
CASSNHDTPLGGHGYTF,TGTGCCAGCAGTAACCACGATACCCCCCTTGGGGGGCATGGCTACACCTTC,TRBV25-1,-,-,TRBJ1-2
CASSEWKLVDEQFF,TGTGCCAGCAGTGAATGGAAACTAGTTGATGAGCAGTTCTTC,TRBV25-1,few,-,TRBJ2-1